These 21 T cell receptor beta chains share one sample of origin, sequenced in a study of cytomegalovirus exposure and HLA in healthy donors. Primers for the PCR totalled 60 Vbeta and 13 Jbeta. The repertoire was sequenced with immunoSEQ multiplex PCR; TCRdb's copy has only in-frame clones and lacks some. Counted here are around 80,000 clones, 78% occurring once; the ten biggest clones make up 5.5% to 6%. Sequencing was performed on PBMCs. The receptors shown here come from a man aged 18 to 29 in good health and CMV-seropositive.

V gene TRBV9 combines with J gene TRBJ1-1, with a possible D match to TRBD1 (6 bases). The CDR3 totals 14 residues. V was clipped by 0 bases and J by 6 bases, with 12 bases between them. In germline, CDR1 is SGDLS, CDR2 YYNGEE. The DNA of the CDR3 is TGTGCCAGCAGCGTAGACGGAGGGGGGGCTGAAGCTTTCTTT. Translation: CASSVDGGGAEAFF.

This clone was observed once. CDR3 DNA: TGTGCCAGCAGCCAGACAGGGAATGAGCAGTTCTTC. Residues: CASSQTGNEQFF. The J gene is TRBJ2-1, the V gene TRBV5-6, with TRBD1 matching over 7 bases. Germline V gives CDR1 SGHDT, CDR2 YYEEEE. This CDR3 has 12 amino acids. V shed 4 bases, J shed 7 bases, and the junction held 2 bases outside the gene matches.

The rearrangement links TRBV18 to TRBJ1-5; D not certain. The V and J ends lost 4 bases and 4 bases respectively, with 8 bases between them. This CDR3 is built from 13 residues. Germline values: CDR1 KGHSH, CDR2 LQKENI. The CDR3 nucleotides read TGTGCCAGCTCACTAACAGAGAATCAGCCCCAGCATTTT. Its translation is CASSLTENQPQHF.

The genes are TRBV5-1 and TRBJ2-5; possible D gene TRBD1, 6 bases. Trimming left V 0 bases short and J 2 bases short, with 8 bases between. Germline CDR1 is SGHRS and CDR2 is YFSETQ. This CDR3 is built from 14 residues. The CDR3 reads CASSLGGLQETQYF. The DNA of the CDR3 is TGCGCCAGCAGCTTGGGGGGGCTACAAGAGACCCAGTACTTC.

The rearrangement uses TRBV4-1 and TRBJ2-7, with TRBD2 identical over 8 bases. The CDR3 runs 15 residues. The J segment lost 3 bases and the V segment lost 4 bases, leaving 8 bases of the junction unmatched. CDR1 MGHRA and CDR2 YSYEKL come from the germline V gene. CDR3: CASSPPPGGVYEQYF. In nucleotides, the CDR3 is TGCGCCAGCAGCCCCCCCCCGGGAGGGGTCTACGAGCAGTACTTC.

This CDR3 reads CATSRRQEAFF. The CDR3 coding sequence is TGTGCCACCAGCAGGAGACAAGAAGCTTTCTTT. V and J are TRBV15 and TRBJ1-1; D ambiguous. The CDR3 is 11 amino acids. The germline gives CDR1 LNHNV, CDR2 YYDKDF (reference sequence). Trimming cost V 3 bases and J 8 bases, with 7 bases left between them.

V is TRBV5-1 and J is TRBJ2-1, with D perhaps TRBD1 (6 bases). The CDR3 is 14 amino acids. Trimming stripped 3 bases from V and 6 bases from J, with 13 bases between. CDR1 and CDR2 from the germline V gene are SGHRS and YFSETQ. In DNA form, the CDR3 reads TGCGCCAGCAGCTCGAAGACAGGTTTCAATGAGCAGTTCTTC. Its translation: CASSSKTGFNEQFF.

This rearrangement joins TRBV7-9 to TRBJ1-3; perhaps TRBD1 as D (5 bases). Between the trimmed V and J ends, which lost 5 bases and 5 bases, there was a span of 19 bases. The CDR3 extends over 16 amino acids. Germline CDR1 SEHNR, CDR2 FQNEAQ (reference sequence). CDR3 nucleotides: TGTGCCAGCAGCCTCCCCGGCAGGGCTCAGAGAAACACCATATATTTT. This sequence encodes CASSLPGRAQRNTIYF.

This sequence joins TRBV28 and TRBJ1-1, with D hard to call. The CDR3 covers 11 residues. Germline V gene sequence: CDR1 MDHEN, CDR2 SYDVKM. Trimming took 7 bases from V and 5 from J, leaving 8 bases between them. The DNA of the CDR3 is TGTGCCAGCAAAATCGTTACTGAAGCTTTCTTT. This encodes CASKIVTEAFF.

The V gene is TRBV9, the J gene TRBJ1-2, with D possibly TRBD1 on 5 matching bases. The V gene lost 3 bases and the J gene lost 4 bases, with 10 bases spanning the gap. This CDR3 is 13 amino acids long. Germline V lookup: CDR1 SGDLS, CDR2 YYNGEE. This chain's CDR3 is CASSGGLSYGYTF. The CDR3 nucleotides are TGTGCCAGCAGCGGGGGACTTTCCTATGGCTACACCTTC.

The V call is TRBV13, the J call TRBJ2-2; possibly TRBD2 for D (5 bases). The V and J ends lost 0 bases and 7 bases respectively, with 6 bases between them. CDR3 length: 13 amino acids. The V gene's germline CDR1 is PRHDT and CDR2 FYEKMQ (reference sequence). Here the CDR3 DNA reads TGTGCCAGCAGCTTAGGCGAGGGCGGGGAGCTGTTTTTT. This sequence encodes CASSLGEGGELFF.

The rearrangement uses TRBV6-1 and TRBJ2-7; 8 bases agree with TRBD2. Germline trimming cut 0 bases from V and 2 bases from J; bases unmatched to any gene: 6. Germline CDR1 is MNHNS and CDR2 is SASEGT. The CDR3 totals 16 residues. CDR3 amino acids: CASSEAVSGIPYEQYF. The DNA of the CDR3 is TGTGCCAGCAGTGAAGCGGTTAGCGGGATACCCTACGAGCAGTACTTC.

The rearrangement joins TRBV5-4 to TRBJ2-1; D is unclear. Germline V gives CDR1 SGHNT, CDR2 YYREEE (reference sequence). V lost 3 bases and J lost 4, with 20 bases in between. The CDR3 runs 17 residues. The CDR3 is CASSSDTFSPRYNEQFF. DNA for the CDR3: TGTGCCAGCAGCTCTGATACCTTTTCCCCGCGTTACAATGAGCAGTTCTTC.

V is TRBV7-8 and J is TRBJ1-1, with 9 bases that match TRBD1. Germline CDR1 is SGHVS and CDR2 is FQNEAQ. J lost 0 bases, V lost 5 bases, and 10 bases had no gene match. The CDR3 consists of 17 residues. CDR3: CASSLDRGFPMNTEAFF. The CDR3 DNA follows: TGTGCCAGCAGCCTGGACAGGGGATTCCCTATGAACACTGAAGCTTTCTTT.

V usage is TRBV28 and J usage is TRBJ1-4; TRBD1 matches 7 bases. This CDR3 has 13 residues. The germline V gene has CDR1 MDHEN and CDR2 SYDVKM. V shed 6 bases, J shed 5 bases, and the junction held 3 bases outside the gene matches. CDR3 loop: CASRAGGNEKLFF. For the CDR3, the DNA is TGTGCCAGCAGAGCAGGGGGGAATGAAAAACTGTTTTTT.

This chain connects TRBV10-2 to TRBJ2-7; perhaps TRBD2 as D (5 bases). This CDR3 is 15 amino acids long. The V gene's germline CDR1 is WSHSY and CDR2 SAAADI. V was pared by 4 bases and J by 4 bases, with 17 bases between. CDR3 in DNA: TGCGCCAGCAGTGGTCTACTGCGGGTGTCGTACGAGCAGTACTTC. Its translation: CASSGLLRVSYEQYF.

The V and J genes are TRBV7-8 and TRBJ2-7; no clear D. V was cut by 2 bases and J by 3 bases, with 8 bases left in between. The CDR3 totals 13 residues. Germline lookup yields CDR1 SGHVS and CDR2 FQNEAQ. CDR3 nucleotide sequence: TGTGCCAGCAGCTTACTGCAGAACTACGAGCAGTACTTC. Amino acids: CASSLLQNYEQYF.

The gene calls are TRBV6-5 and TRBJ2-1, with D possibly TRBD2 on 5 matching bases. The V gene's germline CDR1 is MNHEY and CDR2 SVGAGI. V lost 6 bases, J lost 6 bases, and 18 bases lay in between. The CDR3 contains 15 residues. The CDR3 DNA reads TGTGCCAGCAGCTCCACACGATGGGCGGGCAATGAGCAGTTCTTC. This gives the protein CASSSTRWAGNEQFF.

The gene calls are TRBV6-1 and TRBJ2-2; 7 nucleotides line up with TRBD2. The CDR3 has 14 amino acids. The V and J ends lost 5 bases and 7 bases, in that order; junction bases with no gene match: 7. Per the germline V gene, CDR1 is MNHNS and CDR2 is SASEGT. The CDR3 bases are TGTGCCAGCAGTCTCTTTGGGGGGGTCGGGGAGCTGTTTTTT. Its protein is CASSLFGGVGELFF.

This chain connects TRBV9 to TRBJ1-2; 8 positions match TRBD1. Germline V lookup: CDR1 SGDLS, CDR2 YYNGEE. The CDR3 covers 12 residues. Losses at the gene ends were 3 bases for V and 8 bases for J; bases not matched to a gene: 3. CDR3 amino acids: CASSATGDGYTF. The DNA for the CDR3 is TGTGCCAGCAGCGCGACAGGGGACGGCTACACCTTC.

This clone was counted a few times. An end of the junction does not agree with germline; a read error may underlie this. This chain uses TRBV5-1 with TRBJ1-1; D is ambiguous. This CDR3 has 15 amino acids. In germline, CDR1 is SGHRS, CDR2 YFSETQ. The CDR3 protein is CASRLVGSMNTEAFF. In nucleotides, the CDR3 is TGCGCCAGCAGATTGGTGGGCAGTATGAACACTGAAGCTTTCTTT.